The rows below give T cell receptor beta chains drawn from one sample of a study of control samples from healthy donors and cancer patients. Using immunoSEQ multiplex PCR, the repertoire was profiled, and TCRdb retains in-frame clones only, with some absent. Of 150,000 or so clones in the sample, 90% to 95% were seen once. Sequenced input: blood. The receptors originated from a man aged 18 to 29 in good health. Each CDR3 is given with its conserved first and last residue. The D gene is left open where the match is weak. The size entry is marked missing in some rows and otherwise reads once, few, many or a size class.

J: TRBJ2-3
V: TRBV11-2
size: -
D: TRBD1
DNA: TGTGCCAGCAGCTTATCCGGGACAGGCACAGATACGCAGTATTTT
CDR3: CASSLSGTGTDTQYF

J: TRBJ2-7
V: TRBV15
size: -
D: TRBD2
DNA: TGTGCCACCAGCAGAGGACGGGGGGACGAGCAGTACTTC
CDR3: CATSRGRGDEQYF

J: TRBJ1-1
V: TRBV11-2
size: -
D: -
DNA: TGTGCCAGCAGCTTAGGAAGTTCCGGTGCTTTCTTT
CDR3: CASSLGSSGAFF

J: TRBJ2-2
V: TRBV11-2
size: -
D: -
DNA: TGTGCCAGCAGCTTGGACCCGAGCGCCGGGGAGCTGTTTTTT
CDR3: CASSLDPSAGELFF

J: TRBJ1-5
V: TRBV1
size: -
D: -
DNA: TGCACCAGCAGCCAAGATCAGCCCCAGCATTTT
CDR3: CTSSQDQPQHF

J: TRBJ2-1
V: TRBV2
size: -
D: TRBD2
DNA: TGTGCCAGCAATTTGGGACTAGGGGGGGGTGAGCAGTTCTTC
CDR3: CASNLGLGGGEQFF

J: TRBJ1-5
V: TRBV6-1
size: -
D: -
DNA: TGTGCCAGCAGTTTAGAACAGAATAGCAATCAGCCCCAGCATTTT
CDR3: CASSLEQNSNQPQHF

J: TRBJ2-3
V: TRBV5-1
size: -
D: TRBD1
DNA: TGCGCCAGCAGCTTGTCCGGACAGGTTAGCACAGATACGCAGTATTTT
CDR3: CASSLSGQVSTDTQYF

J: TRBJ2-1
V: TRBV27
size: -
D: -
DNA: TGTGCCAGCAGTTTAGGGTCTTACTCCTACAATGAGCAGTTCTTC
CDR3: CASSLGSYSYNEQFF

J: TRBJ2-7
V: TRBV7-9
size: few
D: -
DNA: TGTGCCAGCAGCTTCATAGCCCTCGGGTACGAGCAGTACTTC
CDR3: CASSFIALGYEQYF

J: TRBJ1-2
V: TRBV4-2
size: once
D: -
DNA: TGTGCCAGCAGCCAAGACGGGTCGCCGACATCCTATGGCTACACCTTC
CDR3: CASSQDGSPTSYGYTF

J: TRBJ2-3
V: TRBV13
size: -
D: TRBD2
DNA: TGTGCCAGCAGCCCTGGACTAGCGGGGGGGAGAAGGACAGATACGCAGTATTTT
CDR3: CASSPGLAGGRRTDTQYF

J: TRBJ2-3
V: TRBV21-1
size: -
D: -
DNA: TGTGCCAGCAGCAAAGGTGGGACAGTACTGGATACGCAGTATTTT
CDR3: CASSKGGTVLDTQYF

J: TRBJ2-3
V: TRBV13
size: -
D: -
DNA: TGTGCCAGCAGCTTAGTGGTTCCCGGAGATACGCAGTATTTT
CDR3: CASSLVVPGDTQYF

J: TRBJ1-5
V: TRBV27
size: -
D: -
DNA: TGTGCCAGCAGCTCCTCTGGGTCTAGGGACCAGCCCCAGCATTTT
CDR3: CASSSSGSRDQPQHF

J: TRBJ1-2
V: TRBV6-6
size: -
D: -
DNA: TGTGCCAGCAGTTACTCGAGGGGGGCGGAGAATGGCTACACCTTC
CDR3: CASSYSRGAENGYTF

J: TRBJ2-1
V: TRBV6-5
size: -
D: TRBD2
DNA: TGTGCCAGTAGGACTAGCGGGGGGGCTCAGGAGCAGTTCTTC
CDR3: CASRTSGGAQEQFF

J: TRBJ2-3
V: TRBV5-8
size: -
D: TRBD2
DNA: TGTGCCAGCAGCTGGGGAGCGGGAGGAGATACGCAGTATTTT
CDR3: CASSWGAGGDTQYF

J: TRBJ1-5
V: TRBV5-1
size: -
D: TRBD1
DNA: TGCGCCAGCAAAACAGGGGTTGGCGATCAGCCCCAGCATTTT
CDR3: CASKTGVGDQPQHF

J: TRBJ1-4
V: TRBV19
size: -
D: -
DNA: TGTGCCAGTACCACCACAACTAATGAAAAACTGTTTTTT
CDR3: CASTTTTNEKLFF

J: TRBJ1-3
V: TRBV4-1
size: -
D: -
DNA: TGCGCCAGCAGCCTAGGTTGGGGGCTCGGAAACACCATATATTTT
CDR3: CASSLGWGLGNTIYF

J: TRBJ2-1
V: TRBV7-6
size: -
D: TRBD2
DNA: TGTGCCAGCAGCTTATCGGGACTAGGGCGCAATGAGCAGTTCTTC
CDR3: CASSLSGLGRNEQFF

J: TRBJ1-5
V: TRBV28
size: -
D: -
DNA: TGTGCCAGCAGTTTCCTGCCAGGCCATAGGCCCCAGCATTTT
CDR3: CASSFLPGHRPQHF

J: TRBJ2-7
V: TRBV27
size: -
D: -
DNA: TGTGCCAGCAGTTTGAGGGTGGGATACGAGCAGTACTTC
CDR3: CASSLRVGYEQYF

J: TRBJ1-2
V: TRBV5-1
size: -
D: -
DNA: TGCGCCAGCAGCGTCGACAGCGTGGGGGACTACACCTTC
CDR3: CASSVDSVGDYTF

J: TRBJ2-1
V: TRBV11-3
size: -
D: -
DNA: TGTGCCAGCAGCCCGCGGTGGGACGGCCTCAATGAGCAGTTCTTC
CDR3: CASSPRWDGLNEQFF

J: TRBJ1-3
V: TRBV5-6
size: once
D: TRBD1
DNA: TGTGCCAGCACCAACCGGGACAGCCTTGGAAACACCATATATTTT
CDR3: CASTNRDSLGNTIYF

J: TRBJ1-2
V: TRBV28
size: -
D: -
DNA: TGTGCCAGCAGTATCCTACAGGGTCAAGAAGGCTACACCTTC
CDR3: CASSILQGQEGYTF

J: TRBJ1-4
V: TRBV19
size: once
D: -
DNA: TGTGCCAGTAGTATAGATCGCGAAAAACTGTTTTTT
CDR3: CASSIDREKLFF

J: TRBJ2-3
V: TRBV6-4
size: once
D: -
DNA: TGTGCCAGCAGTGACTCGATGGACAGCACAGATACGCAGTATTTT
CDR3: CASSDSMDSTDTQYF

J: TRBJ2-7
V: TRBV5-6
size: -
D: -
DNA: TGTGCCAGCAGCTTAATAACCGGGAACTCCTACGAGCAGTACTTC
CDR3: CASSLITGNSYEQYF

J: TRBJ2-7
V: TRBV29-1
size: -
D: -
DNA: TGCAGCGTTGTAGGGGCGAACTACGAGCAGTACTTC
CDR3: CSVVGANYEQYF

J: TRBJ2-3
V: TRBV15
size: once
D: -
DNA: TGTGCCACCAGGGCCGATCTTGGTAGGGCAGATACGCAGTATTTT
CDR3: CATRADLGRADTQYF

J: TRBJ1-2
V: TRBV29-1
size: -
D: -
DNA: TGCAGCGCCGTAGGTCTACAGGGAGGCGGCTACACCTTC
CDR3: CSAVGLQGGGYTF

J: TRBJ2-3
V: TRBV4-3
size: -
D: TRBD2
DNA: TGCGCCAGCAGCCTTAAGACTAGCCGCACAGATACGCAGTATTTT
CDR3: CASSLKTSRTDTQYF

J: TRBJ2-5
V: TRBV19
size: -
D: -
DNA: TGTGCCAGTAGTAGGACAGTCAGGTACCAAGAGACCCAGTACTTC
CDR3: CASSRTVRYQETQYF

J: TRBJ2-6
V: TRBV4-3
size: many
D: -
DNA: TGCGCCAGCAGCGCCCGACAGGCGAACTCTGGGGCCAACGTCCTGACTTTC
CDR3: CASSARQANSGANVLTF

J: TRBJ2-1
V: TRBV10-3
size: -
D: -
DNA: TGTGCCAGTACTCAGGGAGGTGAGCAGTTCTTC
CDR3: CASTQGGEQFF